The clone carrying this T cell receptor (beta chain) has just a few counts. The antigen is not known. The V gene's germline CDR1 is SGHRS and CDR2 YFSETQ. The CDR3 runs 15 residues. V lost 1 base and J lost 8, with 18 bases in between. This entry comes from a study of T-cell memory formation after mild COVID-19. Across the study: TCR clusters largely stayed donor specific.

The study's findings and limits: Later expanders leaned CD4+, whereas clones that contracted between day 15 and 85 were balanced CD4/CD8. Pre-infection memory harbored some responding clones, suggesting cross-reactive memory joined.

Constant-segment primers served in 5'RACE that generated TCR alpha and TCR beta cDNA libraries bearing sample barcodes and UMIs. TCRdb re-analysed the 5' RACE reads in MiXCR, keeping a single row per CDR3 protein. The table records around 390,000 distinct CDR3 sequences, approximately 15% of them present only once. Source material: PBMCs or a T cell subset sorted from them (not recorded which). The TCR was taken from a man aged 18-30 years who had mild COVID-19 (a few samples of this study predate the infection). Cell type and time point are not known. The rearrangement links TRBV5-1 to TRBJ1-2; D might be TRBD1 (5 bases). Here the CDR3 reads CASSLSTVQGRGYTF. The DNA for the CDR3 is TGCGCCAGCAGCTTGAGTACGGTGCAGGGCAGAGGCTACACCTTC.